These 28 T cell receptor beta chains originate from one sample sequenced in a study of CD8+CD57+ T cells in acquired aplastic anemia listed by TCRdb under 2018. TCRdb lists the instrument as Illumina HiSeq 2000. Genomic DNA served as template for TCR beta VDJ combination and CDR3 sequence profiling. Starting from the raw public reads, TCRdb applied fastp trimming at Q25, assembled clones with MiXCR and retained in-frame beta chains. Rows are combined by CDR3 protein, so each entry shows the most common genes and DNA. Counted in this sample were approximately 270,000 distinct CDR3 sequences; roughly three fifths of them appeared once. 8% of the sample comes from the top ten. The specimen sequenced was sorted CD4+, CD8+, or CD8+CD57+ T cells (not recorded which) from PBMCs. These receptors were taken from a human donor with severe aplastic anemia or a healthy control (not recorded which).

To note about this clonotype: Because the CDR3's place on the DNA is in doubt, the DNA is left out and the CDR3 is given as listed by TCRdb. The V call is TRBV15, the J call TRBJ2-5; no DNA check was done on the table's D call, TRBD1. Looked up from germline, CDR1 is LNHNV and CDR2 is YYDKDF (reference sequence). The CDR3 is 20 amino acids long, termini counted. The CDR3: CATSSIYLCSVDRGLQTQYF.

The CDR3 nucleotides are TGTGCCAGCAGCCCAGGGACAGTTGGGGTGTACGAGCAGTACTTC. Amino acid sequence: CASSPGTVGVYEQYF. The genes are TRBV7-3 and TRBJ2-7; 7 positions match TRBD1. CDR3 length: 15 residues. V dropped 5 bases and J dropped 4; count of bases not matched to a gene: 11. Germline lookup yields CDR1 SGHTA and CDR2 FQGTGA.

V gene TRBV10-1 combines with J gene TRBJ1-6, with TRBD1 as a possible D gene (6 bases). CDR1 and CDR2 from the germline V gene are WNHNN and SYGVQD (reference sequence). This CDR3 is built from 15 residues. Trimming pared 3 bases from V and 8 bases from J, leaving 14 bases between. The CDR3 DNA reads TGCGCCAGCAGTGAAAACCAGGGGCGGGATTCACCCCTCCACTTT. It encodes CASSENQGRDSPLHF.

The V gene is TRBV24-1, the J gene TRBJ1-5; D remains ambiguous. V was pared by 9 bases and J by 1 base, with 6 bases between. Germline V gene sequence: CDR1 KGHDR, CDR2 SFDVKD. The CDR3 loop spans 12 amino acids. In DNA form, the CDR3 reads TGTGCCACCGGGCCAAGCAATCAGCCCCAGCATTTT. Translation gives CATGPSNQPQHF.

V gene TRBV9 combines with J gene TRBJ2-7, with TRBD2 matching over 7 bases. Germline lookup yields CDR1 SGDLS and CDR2 YYNGEE. J gave up 3 bases and V 4 bases, and 7 bases lay outside the gene matches. The CDR3 covers 14 residues. DNA of the CDR3: TGTGCCAGCAGCCCCGGGAGGTCCCTCTACGAGCAGTACTTC. Translated: CASSPGRSLYEQYF.

Of note for this clonotype: The CDR3 carries no conserved terminal phenylalanine or tryptophan, so it likely arises from a read error. Because the CDR3's place on the DNA is in doubt, the DNA is left out and the CDR3 is given as listed by TCRdb. The chain combines TRBV7-3 with TRBJ1-2. Germline V gives CDR1 SGHTA, CDR2 FQGTGA. 9 amino acids form the CDR3, both terminal residues included. Here the CDR3 reads CASSLGRNV.

A few counts support this clonotype. V usage is TRBV29-1 and J usage is TRBJ1-1; D not resolved. Germline CDR1 reads SQVTM; CDR2 reads ANQGSEA. Trimming removed 7 bases from V and 0 bases from J, with 9 bases in between. This CDR3 comprises 12 residues. CDR3 coding DNA: TGCAGCGCTGGACGAATGAACACTGAAGCTTTCTTT. Protein product: CSAGRMNTEAFF.

The rearrangement uses TRBV24-1 and TRBJ2-1; 16 positions agree with TRBD2. The CDR3 is 17 amino acids. Germline V CDR1 and CDR2: KGHDR, SFDVKD. The trim removed 2 bases at V and 5 bases at J, leaving 2 bases unmatched. CDR3 sequence (DNA): TGTGCCACCAGTGATTCGGGGACTAGCGGGAGGGACAATGAGCAGTTCTTC. Amino acids: CATSDSGTSGRDNEQFF.

This clonotype was counted many times. The chain couples TRBV18 to TRBJ1-6; perhaps TRBD1 as D (6 bases). Trimming took 2 bases from V and 7 from J, leaving 12 bases between them. The CDR3 has 15 residues. CDR1 KGHSH and CDR2 LQKENI come from the germline V gene. The CDR3 loop is CASSPSGQLNSPLHF. CDR3 coding DNA: TGTGCCAGCTCACCATCGGGACAACTAAATTCACCCCTCCACTTT.

This clonotype was observed many times. The chain joins TRBV5-8 to TRBJ2-3; D might be TRBD1 (6 bases). CDR1 is SGHTS and CDR2 is YDEGEE in the germline V gene. The CDR3 loop spans 16 amino acids. Trimming stripped 6 bases from V and 6 bases from J, with 23 bases between. In DNA form, the CDR3 reads TGTGCCAGCACCAAGGGGGACAATCGGGTAGGGGATACGCAGTATTTT. Translated, it gives CASTKGDNRVGDTQYF. Full variable domain (missing parts from reference TRBV5-8 and TRBJ2-3): EAGVTQSPTHLIKTRGQQATLRCSPISGHTSVYWYQQALGLGLQFLLWYDEGEERNRGNFPPRFSGRQFPNYSSELNVNALELEDSALYLCASTKGDNRVGDTQYFGPGTRLTVL.

About this clonotype: The CDR3 does not end in the conserved phenylalanine or tryptophan, so this is likely a read error. Here the CDR3 DNA reads TGCAGTGCCCCCCGGACAGGGACTAACTATGGCTACACCCTC. Its protein product is CSAPRTGTNYGYTL. The chain combines TRBV20-1 with TRBJ1-2, with TRBD1 matching 8 bases. Germline CDR1 and CDR2: DFQATT and SNEGSKA (reference sequence). CDR3 length equals 14 residues. J lost 0 bases, V lost 6 bases, and 6 bases had no gene match.

This clonotype was recorded at least ten times. The genes are TRBV30 and TRBJ1-6, with D unclear. V lost 0 bases and J lost 6, with 3 bases in between. Germline V gives CDR1 GTSNPN, CDR2 SVGIG (reference sequence). The CDR3 is 12 residues long. CDR3 in DNA: TGTGCCTGGAGTGTAACTAATTCACCCCTCCACTTT. Residues: CAWSVTNSPLHF.

This sequence joins TRBV10-2 and TRBJ1-1; no reliable D call. This CDR3 spans 16 amino acids. Trimming removed 0 bases at V and 1 base at J, with 12 bases between. Per the germline V gene, CDR1 is WSHSY and CDR2 is SAAADI. The DNA for the CDR3 is TGCGCCAGCAGTGAGTCTGAAGGGTCGGCGAACACTGAAGCTTTCTTT. This codes for CASSESEGSANTEAFF.

This chain joins TRBV15 and TRBJ2-1; D gene unclear. V was clipped by 3 bases and J by 7 bases, with 16 bases between them. The CDR3 has 15 residues. CDR1 is LNHNV, CDR2 YYDKDF, per germline (reference sequence). CDR3 region: CATSSPSSGLNEQFF. CDR3 nucleotides: TGTGCCACCAGCAGCCCCTCCTCCGGGCTTAATGAGCAGTTCTTC.

The chain is built from TRBV12-3 or TRBV12-4 and TRBJ2-2; the D gene is possibly TRBD1 (5 bases). CDR3 size: 11 residues. V was trimmed by 7 bases and J by 12 bases, leaving 12 bases between them. The CDR3 DNA reads TGTGCCAGCAAAGGGCAGGGTAAGCTGTTTTTT. It specifies CASKGQGKLFF.

J is TRBJ2-7 and V is TRBV19; D perhaps matches TRBD1 (6 bases). The CDR3 has 13 amino acids. The germline V and J ends were trimmed by 6 bases and 10 bases, with 19 bases remaining between them. Germline CDR1 reads LNHDA; CDR2 reads SQIVND (reference sequence). DNA for the CDR3: TGTGCCAGTAGCGCCGGGACACTTGGGGACCAGTACTTC. It is translated as CASSAGTLGDQYF.

The chain carries TRBV12-5 and TRBJ2-7; 9 positions agree with TRBD2. The CDR3 covers 13 residues. With 8 bases clipped from V and 4 bases from J, the junction kept 6 bases outside the gene matches. Per germline, CDR1 LGHNT and CDR2 FRNRAP. The CDR3, as DNA: TGTGCTAGTTTTAGCGGGAGACTGTACGAGCAGTACTTC. Protein: CASFSGRLYEQYF.

This clonotype was observed a handful of times. This chain joins TRBV5-1 and TRBJ2-5; D may be TRBD2 (7 bases). This CDR3 region has 16 residues. Trimming stripped 4 bases from V and 3 bases from J, with 19 bases between. CDR1 is SGHRS and CDR2 is YFSETQ in the germline V gene. CDR3 protein: CASSHRVGGAEETQYF. The CDR3 region has the DNA TGCGCCAGCAGCCACCGAGTGGGGGGGGCAGAAGAGACCCAGTACTTC. The whole variable domain, remainder taken from reference TRBV5-1 and TRBJ2-5, is KAGVTQTPRYLIKTRGQQVTLSCSPISGHRSVSWYQQTPGQGLQFLFEYFSETQRNKGNFPGRFSGRQFSNSRSEMNVSTLELGDSALYLCASSHRVGGAEETQYFGPGTRLLVL.

This clonotype was seen just once. The rearrangement joins TRBV2 to TRBJ2-6; maybe TRBD1 (6 bases). This CDR3 has 20 amino acids. The V gene lost 6 bases and the J gene lost 0 bases, with 24 bases spanning the gap. Germline CDR1 is SNHLY and CDR2 is FYNNEI. CDR3 nucleotides: TGTGCCAGCAGGCAGAGGATGTTCGGACAGCCTGACTCTGGGGCCAACGTCCTGACTTTC. Encoded protein: CASRQRMFGQPDSGANVLTF.

On this clonotype itself: Since no conserved phenylalanine or tryptophan closes the CDR3, a read error is the likely cause. The DNA is omitted, as the CDR3 cannot be located on it reliably, and the CDR3 follows TCRdb's listing. This sequence joins TRBV7-8 and TRBJ2-5; the table's D gene call, TRBD1, was not cross checked with the DNA. CDR1 SGHVS and CDR2 FQNEAQ come from the germline V gene. The CDR3 sequence runs 15 residues, both termini included. The CDR3 sequence: CASSIDGPGGYTFGS.

This clonotype has a count of ten or more. The gene calls are TRBV7-3 and TRBJ2-1, with a possible D match to TRBD2 (6 bases). CDR3 length: 15 residues. V dropped 3 bases and J dropped 1 base, with 10 bases sitting between them. CDR1 and CDR2 from the germline V gene are SGHTA and FQGTGA. The CDR3 bases are TGTGCCAGCAGCTTCATGGGGGGTTCCTACAATGAGCAGTTCTTC. Protein product: CASSFMGGSYNEQFF.

This clonotype occurred many times. The chain uses TRBV4-2 and TRBJ2-3, with D possibly being TRBD1 (6 bases). V was cut by 1 base and J by 0 bases, with 8 bases left in between. Germline CDR1 is LGHNA and CDR2 is YNFKEQ. This CDR3 has 15 residues. CDR3 residues: CASSQVGASTDTQYF. For the CDR3, the DNA is TGTGCCAGCAGCCAAGTGGGGGCTAGCACAGATACGCAGTATTTT.

V and J are TRBV7-9 and TRBJ1-5; maybe TRBD1 (5 bases). V dropped 4 bases and J dropped 4 bases, with 8 bases sitting between them. CDR1 is SEHNR and CDR2 is FQNEAQ in the germline V gene (reference sequence). This CDR3 is built from 13 residues. This CDR3 is CASSSDRNQPQHF. The CDR3 DNA is TGTGCCAGCAGCTCAGACAGAAATCAGCCCCAGCATTTT.

This clonotype was counted many times. V gene TRBV28 combines with J gene TRBJ1-5; D not resolved. CDR1 and CDR2 from the germline V gene are MDHEN and SYDVKM. Trimming pared 8 bases from V and 9 bases from J, leaving 14 bases between. This CDR3 spans 12 amino acids. The CDR3 DNA reads as TGTGCCAGCGGCCCTTACCATCGGCCCCAGCATTTT. Translation: CASGPYHRPQHF.

V is TRBV24-1 and J is TRBJ2-1, with 9 bases fitting TRBD1. Germline V gene sequence: CDR1 KGHDR, CDR2 SFDVKD. The J segment lost 8 bases and the V segment lost 4 bases, leaving 2 bases of the junction unmatched. The CDR3 loop spans 13 amino acids. The CDR3 bases are TGTGCCACCAGTGACCGACAGGGGGATGAGCAGTTCTTC. Translation: CATSDRQGDEQFF.

V gene TRBV2 combines with J gene TRBJ1-5; unclear D gene. V was cut by 0 bases and J by 1 base, with 4 bases left in between. This CDR3 is 14 amino acids long. Looked up from germline, CDR1 is SNHLY and CDR2 is FYNNEI. Here the CDR3 reads CASSEADSNQPQHF. Here the CDR3 DNA reads TGTGCCAGCAGTGAAGCCGACAGCAATCAGCCCCAGCATTTT.

This clonotype has a count of ten or more. This rearrangement joins TRBV5-1 to TRBJ2-7; D call uncertain. V was pared by 1 base and J by 3 bases, with 14 bases between. Germline assignment: CDR1 SGHRS and CDR2 YFSETQ. This CDR3 contains 15 residues. The chain's CDR3 is CASSLSPDPSYEQYF. CDR3 in DNA: TGCGCCAGCAGCTTGTCCCCGGACCCAAGCTACGAGCAGTACTTC.

This chain links TRBV10-1 with TRBJ2-7; 7 bases are a match to TRBD2. The CDR3 is 18 amino acids. The junction had 11 bases not matched to a gene; V was cut back by 0 bases and J by 0 bases. Germline V gene sequence: CDR1 WNHNN, CDR2 SYGVQD (reference sequence). The CDR3 spells CASSESVWLGGGSYEQYF. CDR3 coding DNA: TGCGCCAGCAGTGAGTCGGTGTGGCTCGGCGGGGGCTCCTACGAGCAGTACTTC.